This TCR beta chain emerged from a study of T cell clonotyping in hematopoietic cell transplantation. Comment on this clone: Its antigen remains unidentified.

Profiling relied on immunoSEQ multiplex PCR, and the TCRdb table lists in-frame clones only, not all of them. Of about 16,000 clones in the sample, about 71% were seen once. From germline, CDR1 is SGHRS and CDR2 YFSETQ. The CDR3 is 15 residues long. V was trimmed by 0 bases and J by 3 bases, leaving 13 bases between them. Study-wide points: Graft donor and pretransplant recipient Inverse Simpson Index values predicted broader posttransplant TCR diversity.

The chain carries TRBV5-1 and TRBJ2-7; no clear D. The specimen sequenced was peripheral blood mononuclear cells. The TCR comes from a woman aged 55-70 years in good health. Some clones in this sample may be carry-over from other donors' samples. CDR3: CASSLGGGRYYEQYF. The CDR3 DNA is TGCGCCAGCAGCTTGGGAGGCGGCAGGTACTACGAGCAGTACTTC.